The table lists the clone carrying this T cell receptor beta chain with many counts. The target antigen is unknown. Per the germline V gene, CDR1 is SQVTM and CDR2 is ANQGSEA. The CDR3 runs to 13 residues. The V and J ends lost 2 bases and 3 bases respectively, with 8 bases between them. This record belongs to a study of regulatory T cells in long-lasting Graves disease. Indicated time point: persistent/refractory GD, antithyroid drugs over 5 years with positive TRAb. With RNA extracted from PBMCs as input, the TCR library was made. Recruitment took place at an endocrinology department in Xi'an, China. The authors built TCR beta libraries using iRepertoire HTBI primers and Arm-PCR of CDR3 regions. TCRdb reprocessed the multiplex PCR reads with MiXCR, giving one entry per CDR3 protein. The data show 400,000 to 500,000 distinct CDR3 sequences, about 22% seen once. Broader study findings: Persistent Graves' patients possessed reduced TCR diversity relative to recently diagnosed ones. There was favoring of TRBV28, TRBJ1-2 and TRBJ2-5 in persistent disease.

Sequenced here: peripheral blood mononuclear cells (PBMCs), sampled when the disease was refractory, from a patient treated with antithyroid drugs. This receptor was taken from a female donor with Graves disease. The chain couples TRBV29-1 to TRBJ2-4; tentatively, D is TRBD1 (5 bases). Here the CDR3 DNA reads TGCAGCGTTGAAAAGGGGTACAAAAACATTCAGTACTTC. Translated, it gives CSVEKGYKNIQYF.